This passage covers 32 T cell receptor beta chains from one sample sequenced in a study of T cell changes during pregnancy in multiple sclerosis. Generated by immunoSEQ multiplex PCR, the TCRdb table keeps only in-frame clones and is missing some. The sample includes roughly 48,000 clones, roughly 88% of them seen just once. The starting material was CD4+ T cells from peripheral blood mononuclear cells, obtained in the second trimester of pregnancy. These receptors were obtained from a female donor with multiple sclerosis, enrolled in a pregnancy study.

A remark on this clone: A read error may produce the germline difference seen at one junction end. The rearrangement uses TRBV7-7 and TRBJ2-7, with D uncertain. This CDR3 has 13 residues. The germline CDR1 and CDR2 sequences are SSHAT and FNYEAQ (reference sequence). CDR3 DNA: TGTGCTAGCAGCTTAGTAGAGTCCTACGAGCAGTACTTC. Translating it yields CASSLVESYEQYF.

This clone came up once. This chain uses TRBV7-3 with TRBJ2-3, with 8 positions matching TRBD1. Trimming took 6 bases from V and 5 from J; bases not matched to a gene: 4. The germline V gene has CDR1 SGHTA and CDR2 FQGTGA. This CDR3 comprises 13 residues. CDR3 protein: CASSAGGEDTQYF. The CDR3 DNA follows: TGTGCCAGCAGTGCAGGGGGCGAAGATACGCAGTATTTT. Full variable domain (missing parts from reference TRBV7-3 and TRBJ2-3): GAGVSQTPSNKVTEKGKYVELRCDPISGHTALYWYRQSLGQGPEFLIYFQGTGAADDSGLPNDRFFAVRPEGSVSTLKIQRTERGDSAVYLCASSAGGEDTQYFGPGTRLTVL.

This clone appeared once. The chain joins TRBV6-1 to TRBJ2-3; D is undetermined. The CDR3 is 14 residues long. V gave up 5 bases and J gave up 1 base, with 10 bases separating them. Germline values: CDR1 MNHNS, CDR2 SASEGT. CDR3 sequence: CASSRGYGTDTQYF. The DNA for the CDR3 is TGTGCCAGCAGTCGAGGATATGGCACAGATACGCAGTATTTT.

The gene calls are TRBV4-2 and TRBJ2-7; 10 bases are a match to TRBD1. The CDR3 has 14 residues. Germline V gene lookup returns CDR1 LGHNA and CDR2 YNFKEQ. V dropped 4 bases and J dropped 5; count of bases not matched to a gene: 5. CDR3 nucleotide sequence: TGTGCCAGCAGCCTAAGACAGGGGGCAGACGAGCAGTACTTC. It is translated as CASSLRQGADEQYF.

The chain links TRBV30 to TRBJ1-2, with D perhaps TRBD1 (6 bases). There are 15 residues in the CDR3. Germline V gene lookup returns CDR1 GTSNPN and CDR2 SVGIG (reference sequence). Trimming removed 2 bases at V and 7 bases at J, with 20 bases between. CDR3 loop: CAWSRIRGIGGGYTF. CDR3 DNA: TGTGCCTGGAGTAGAATTAGGGGGATTGGGGGTGGCTACACCTTC. The full variable domain, with the rest looked up from reference TRBV30 and TRBJ1-2, is SQTIHQWPATLVQPVGSPLSLECTVEGTSNPNLYWYRQAAGRGLQLLFYSVGIGQISSEVPQNLSASRPQDRQFILSSKKLLLSDSGFYLCAWSRIRGIGGGYTFGSGTRLTVV.

The chain uses TRBV11-2 and TRBJ2-7, with 8 bases that match TRBD1. The CDR3 consists of 14 residues. The germline CDR1 and CDR2 sequences are SGHAT and FQNNGV. V lost 5 bases, J lost 5 bases, and 8 bases stayed unmatched. The CDR3 loop is CASSTLTGVNEQYF. The CDR3 DNA reads as TGTGCCAGCAGCACCCTGACAGGGGTAAACGAGCAGTACTTC.

The rearrangement joins TRBV19 to TRBJ2-5, with D maybe TRBD2 (6 bases). This CDR3 is 17 amino acids long. V shed 10 bases and J shed 2 bases, with 26 bases lying between them. Germline V gene sequence: CDR1 LNHDA, CDR2 SQIVND (reference sequence). The CDR3 sequence: CATSRGSNWGDQETQYF. CDR3 in DNA: TGTGCCACCTCCCGGGGGTCGAACTGGGGGGATCAAGAGACCCAGTACTTC.

The chain is built from TRBV7-2 and TRBJ1-2, with D perhaps matching TRBD1 (5 bases). V lost 0 bases, J lost 1 base, and 9 bases lay in between. Germline V CDR1 and CDR2: SGHTA, FQGNSA. CDR3 length: 15 residues. Written as DNA, the CDR3 is TGTGCCAGCAGCTTAGCGGGGACTGATAACTATGGCTACACCTTC. Protein: CASSLAGTDNYGYTF. Full variable domain (outside the CDR3, taken from reference TRBV7-2 and TRBJ1-2): GAGVSQSPSNKVTEKGKDVELRCDPISGHTALYWYRQSLGQGLEFLIYFQGNSAPDKSGLPSDRFSAERTGGSVSTLTIQRTQQEDSAVYLCASSLAGTDNYGYTFGSGTRLTVV.

The rearrangement uses TRBV7-9 and TRBJ2-3, with TRBD2 identical over 15 bases. The CDR3 spans 18 residues. CDR1 SEHNR and CDR2 FQNEAQ come from the germline V gene (reference sequence). With V trimmed by 5 bases and J by 2 bases, 8 bases remained unmatched. DNA of the CDR3: TGTGCCAGCAGCCCAGGACTAGCGGGAGGGTTGCCCACAGATACGCAGTATTTT. This codes for CASSPGLAGGLPTDTQYF.

V and J are TRBV10-3 and TRBJ2-3; 10 nucleotides agree with TRBD2. The germline CDR1 and CDR2 sequences are ENHRY and SYGVKD. V was clipped by 4 bases and J by 2 bases; unmatched bases: 3. The CDR3 sequence is 15 residues long. Here the CDR3 DNA reads TGTGCCATCAGTGGTACTAGCGGGAACACAGATACGCAGTATTTT. Amino acid sequence: CAISGTSGNTDTQYF.

J is TRBJ2-7 and V is TRBV6-1; D perhaps matches TRBD1 (6 bases). The CDR3 consists of 12 residues. From germline, CDR1 is MNHNS and CDR2 SASEGT. The DNA of the CDR3 is TGTGCAACAGGGCGTGGACTCTACGAGCAGTACTTC. Translated, it gives CATGRGLYEQYF.

This chain joins TRBV4-3 and TRBJ2-3, with TRBD2 identical over 7 bases. The germline CDR1 and CDR2 sequences are LGHNA and YSLEER. J gave up 6 bases and V 6 bases, and 6 bases lay outside the gene matches. The CDR3 extends over 13 amino acids. CDR3 in DNA: TGCGCCAGCAGACTGGCGGGAGAGGATACGCAGTATTTT. Its translation is CASRLAGEDTQYF.

This chain uses TRBV7-2 with TRBJ1-4, with D unresolved. From germline, CDR1 is SGHTA and CDR2 FQGNSA. The germline V and J ends were trimmed by 3 bases and 8 bases, with 7 bases remaining between them. The CDR3 consists of 12 residues. The CDR3 is CASSLTGEKLFF. DNA for the CDR3: TGTGCCAGCAGCTTGACGGGAGAAAAACTGTTTTTT.

About this clone itself: This sample includes further DNA sequences coding for the same CDR3. The V gene is TRBV10-2, the J gene TRBJ2-7; 8 bases are a match to TRBD1. The germline gives CDR1 WSHSY, CDR2 SAAADI. Losses at the gene ends were 0 bases for V and 2 bases for J; bases not matched to a gene: 3. The CDR3 consists of 15 residues. CDR3 DNA: TGCGCCAGCAGTGAGTCAAACAGGGGGACCTACGAGCAGTACTTC. The encoded protein is CASSESNRGTYEQYF.

This clone appeared a single time. The genes are TRBV30 and TRBJ2-2; weak D call: TRBD1 (5 bases). In germline, CDR1 is GTSNPN, CDR2 SVGIG (reference sequence). Trimming removed 0 bases at V and 3 bases at J, with 11 bases between. The CDR3 covers 15 residues. CDR3 residues: CAWSVGAVDTGELFF. In DNA form, the CDR3 reads TGTGCCTGGAGTGTAGGGGCAGTAGACACCGGGGAGCTGTTTTTT.

A word on this clone: One end of the junction does not line up with germline, which may come from a read error. The rearrangement uses TRBV14 and TRBJ2-7; 9 bases are a match to TRBD2. From germline, CDR1 is SGHDN and CDR2 FVKESK. This CDR3 spans 16 amino acids. The CDR3 region is CASSHLAGDRPYGQYF. CDR3 DNA: TGTGCCAGCAGCCATTTAGCGGGAGACCGACCCTACGGGCAGTACTTC.

The gene calls are TRBV25-1 and TRBJ1-4, with D hard to call. Trimming shortened V by 2 bases and J by 1 base, and 14 bases separated the two germline ends. This CDR3 region has 17 residues. Germline lookup yields CDR1 MGHDK and CDR2 SYGVNS. The CDR3 sequence: CASSEKSHSRTNEKLFF. Here the CDR3 DNA reads TGTGCCAGCAGTGAAAAGTCCCACTCAAGAACTAATGAAAAACTGTTTTTT.

The gene calls are TRBV2 and TRBJ2-7; 7 bases are a match to TRBD1. This CDR3 has 12 residues. Per germline, CDR1 SNHLY and CDR2 FYNNEI. V was clipped by 8 bases and J by 2 bases; unmatched bases: 3. CDR3 bases: TGTGCCAGCCAGGGGGTTACCTACGAGCAGTACTTC. Residues: CASQGVTYEQYF.

The V and J genes are TRBV18 and TRBJ2-7; 11 nucleotides align to TRBD1. CDR1 is KGHSH and CDR2 is LQKENI in the germline V gene. This CDR3 has 15 residues. J lost 3 bases, V lost 4 bases, and 5 bases had no gene match. The CDR3 DNA sequence: TGTGCCAGCTCACTGGCGGGGACAGGGGGCTACGAGCAGTACTTC. Protein: CASSLAGTGGYEQYF.

This clone was found once. The V gene is TRBV5-6, the J gene TRBJ1-2; TRBD1 matches 9 bases. With V trimmed by 4 bases and J by 10 bases, 8 bases remained unmatched. Germline V gene data show CDR1 as SGHDT and CDR2 as YYEEEE. CDR3 length equals 13 residues. This CDR3 reads CASSPTGGWFYTF. The CDR3 bases are TGTGCCAGCAGCCCCACAGGGGGCTGGTTCTACACCTTC. The full variable domain, with the rest looked up from reference TRBV5-6 and TRBJ1-2, is DAGVTQSPTHLIKTRGQQVTLRCSPKSGHDTVSWYQQALGQGPQFIFQYYEEEERQRGNFPDRFSGHQFPNYSSELNVNALLLGDSALYLCASSPTGGWFYTFGSGTRLTVV.

The chain couples TRBV5-8 to TRBJ2-4; TRBD1 matches at 9 bases. CDR3 size: 14 residues. V lost 7 bases, J lost 6 bases, and 8 bases stayed unmatched. The germline gives CDR1 SGHTS, CDR2 YDEGEE. CDR3 sequence reads: CASEDRGRSNIQYF. DNA for the CDR3: TGTGCCAGCGAGGACAGGGGCCGTTCAAACATTCAGTACTTC.

V is TRBV6-5 and J is TRBJ2-7; D is possibly TRBD1 (5 bases). Looked up from germline, CDR1 is MNHEY and CDR2 is SVGAGI. With 2 bases removed from V and 1 base from J, the gap between germline ends came to 6 bases. The CDR3 loop spans 13 amino acids. The CDR3 DNA reads as TGTGCCAGCAGTTACGACAGTTCCTACGAGCAGTACTTC. Protein: CASSYDSSYEQYF.

The CDR3 sequence: CASSLIAGWAYEQYF. The CDR3 DNA follows: TGTGCCAGCTCACTAATAGCGGGATGGGCCTACGAGCAGTACTTC. The rearrangement links TRBV18 to TRBJ2-7, with 8 bases matching TRBD2. Germline trimming cut 4 bases from V and 2 bases from J; bases unmatched to any gene: 7. Germline V gene data show CDR1 as KGHSH and CDR2 as LQKENI. The CDR3 has 15 amino acids.

This CDR3 is CASSQEMGGQGYGYTF. The DNA for the CDR3 is TGCGCCAGCAGCCAAGAAATGGGGGGACAGGGTTATGGCTACACCTTC. The chain employs TRBV4-1 and TRBJ1-2; 9 nucleotides agree with TRBD1. Germline values: CDR1 MGHRA, CDR2 YSYEKL. The CDR3 spans 16 residues. With V trimmed by 0 bases and J by 5 bases, 7 bases remained unmatched.

There are a few counts of this clone. A read error may produce the germline difference seen at one junction end. This sequence joins TRBV10-1 and TRBJ1-1, with TRBD1 identical over 8 bases. This CDR3 region has 10 residues. The germline gives CDR1 WNHNN, CDR2 SYGVQD (reference sequence). The DNA for the CDR3 is TGCGCCAGCAGTAGACACAGGGGGATCTTT. This translates into CASSRHRGIF.

This sequence joins TRBV5-6 and TRBJ2-2; D unresolved. Per the germline V gene, CDR1 is SGHDT and CDR2 is YYEEEE. Trimming removed 7 bases from V and 1 base from J, with 5 bases in between. The CDR3 spans 12 residues. The CDR3 sequence is CASGLNTGELFF. CDR3 sequence (DNA): TGTGCCAGCGGGCTGAACACCGGGGAGCTGTTTTTT.

This CDR3 reads CASSPKTGLGNTIYF. CDR3 in DNA: TGTGCCAGCAGCCCCAAGACAGGTCTTGGAAACACCATATATTTT. V and J are TRBV14 and TRBJ1-3; a possible D gene is TRBD1 (6 bases). Germline lookup yields CDR1 SGHDN and CDR2 FVKESK. The germline V and J ends were trimmed by 4 bases and 3 bases, with 13 bases remaining between them. This CDR3 has 15 residues. Using reference TRBV14 and TRBJ1-3 for the parts outside the CDR3, the full variable domain is EAGVTQFPSHSVIEKGQTVTLRCDPISGHDNLYWYRRVMGKEIKFLLHFVKESKQDESGMPNNRFLAERTGGTYSTLKVQPAELEDSGVYFCASSPKTGLGNTIYFGEGSWLTVV.

The chain has TRBV5-1 and TRBJ2-1; the match to TRBD2 covers 10 bases. V lost 4 bases and J lost 0; bases outside the gene matches: 7. Germline CDR1 and CDR2: SGHRS and YFSETQ. The CDR3 loop spans 17 amino acids. The CDR3, as DNA: TGCGCCAGCAGCCCTCGACTAGCGGGCCTCTCCTACAATGAGCAGTTCTTC. Translating it yields CASSPRLAGLSYNEQFF.

J is TRBJ1-1 and V is TRBV23-1; D perhaps matches TRBD1 (5 bases). TRBV23-1 is given ORF status, its function remaining uncertain. The CDR3 has 16 amino acids. V was shortened by 2 bases and J by 1 base, with 14 bases between the two germline ends. The CDR3 region has the DNA TGCGCCAGCAGTCAAGCTGGGCAGGGCGAGAACACTGAAGCTTTCTTT. Protein product: CASSQAGQGENTEAFF.

This chain joins TRBV10-2 and TRBJ2-3; 14 nucleotides match TRBD2. J gave up 3 bases and V 5 bases, and 10 bases lay outside the gene matches. There are 18 residues in the CDR3. CDR1 and CDR2 (germline): WSHSY, SAAADI. CDR3: CASSTKPGLAGVTDTQYF. CDR3 DNA sequence: TGCGCCAGCAGTACGAAACCGGGACTAGCGGGAGTTACAGATACGCAGTATTTT.

The gene calls are TRBV6-1 and TRBJ2-7; 8 nucleotides match TRBD1. From germline, CDR1 is MNHNS and CDR2 SASEGT. V shed 4 bases, J shed 1 base, and the junction held 3 bases outside the gene matches. CDR3 size: 14 residues. This CDR3 is CASSAWDRSYEQYF. CDR3 sequence (DNA): TGTGCCAGCAGTGCCTGGGACAGGTCCTACGAGCAGTACTTC.

The CDR3 nucleotides are TGTGCCAGCAGCCAAGCCCTTCAAGAGACCCAGTACTTC. This sequence encodes CASSQALQETQYF. The chain uses TRBV14 and TRBJ2-5; D gene unclear. Germline CDR1 and CDR2: SGHDN and FVKESK. Between the trimmed V and J ends, which lost 1 base and 2 bases, there was a span of 5 bases. The CDR3 covers 13 residues.